Shown below are 26 T cell receptor beta chains from a single sample sequenced in a study of graft-versus-host responses after intestinal transplantation. Profiled with immunoSEQ multiplex PCR; TCRdb holds only in-frame clones, not every one. The table has about 6,900 clones, less than 25% seen once. The authors seeded around 200,000 CFSE-labeled responder cells together with around 200,000 irradiated stimulator cells tagged with violet dye. The sequences come from alloreactive CD8+ T cells from a mixed lymphocyte reaction culture, collected before transplantation. The subset: CFSE-low proliferating T cells sorted from roughly 6-day pre-transplant mixed lymphocyte reaction (GvH or HvG direction). All receptors derive from a human patient who was an organ donor for intestinal transplantation.

This clone was found a few times. The V call is TRBV7-6, the J call TRBJ2-1; TRBD1 matches at 8 bases. Germline V gives CDR1 SGHVS, CDR2 FNYEAQ. The CDR3 runs 14 residues. V was pared by 2 bases and J by 3 bases, with 0 bases of the junction left unmatched. The CDR3 is CASSLTGGYNEQFF. The CDR3 DNA sequence: TGTGCCAGCAGCTTAACAGGGGGCTACAATGAGCAGTTCTTC.

As to this clone: A read error may be the cause here, since a much bigger clone is one base away. CDR3 in DNA: TGTGCCAGCAGCTTAATGGGGGGCAATGAGCAGTTCTTC. Its translation: CASSLMGGNEQFF. V is TRBV7-2 and J is TRBJ2-1; TRBD2 might be the D (6 bases). Looked up from germline, CDR1 is SGHTA and CDR2 is FQGNSA. The CDR3 totals 13 residues. V lost 2 bases to trimming and J lost 6 bases, with 8 bases between them.

In the case of this clone: With a far larger clone one base away, a read error is the likely cause. The rearrangement links TRBV27 to TRBJ2-7; 9 bases map to TRBD2. This CDR3 contains 15 residues. CDR1 is MNHEY and CDR2 is SMNVEV in the germline V gene (reference sequence). CDR3 region: CAISPGISGSAEQYF. The CDR3 DNA is TGTGCCATCAGTCCCGGGATTAGCGGGAGTGCCGAGCAGTACTTC.

This clone was seen more than once but under ten times. This likely reflects a read error, since a far larger clone is one base away. The V and J genes are TRBV27 and TRBJ2-7; 9 bases agree with TRBD2. CDR1 is MNHEY and CDR2 is SMNVEV in the germline V gene (reference sequence). The CDR3 is made up of 15 amino acids. With V trimmed by 5 bases and J by 6 bases, 11 bases remained unmatched. CDR3 sequence reads: CASSPGISGSSEQYF. CDR3 in DNA: TGTGCCAGCAGTCCCGGGATTAGCGGGAGTTCCGAGCAGTACTTC.

This clone was counted only a few times. The rearrangement uses TRBV4-1 and TRBJ1-5; D is perhaps TRBD1 (5 bases). The ends were cut back, 0 bases at V and 4 bases at J, with 19 bases in the middle. The CDR3 covers 18 residues. Germline lookup yields CDR1 MGHRA and CDR2 YSYEKL. This CDR3 reads CASSQERFLGPRNQPQHF. In DNA form, the CDR3 reads TGCGCCAGCAGCCAAGAAAGGTTCCTGGGGCCGAGGAATCAGCCCCAGCATTTT.

This clone was observed a handful of times. A far larger clone is off by one base, so a read error is likely. The identical CDR3 is also encoded by other nucleotide sequences in the sample. The chain recombines TRBV27 with TRBJ1-1, with D unclear. The V gene's germline CDR1 is MNHEY and CDR2 SMNVEV (reference sequence). The CDR3 covers 11 residues. CDR3 sequence (DNA): TGCGCAACGGTTTCTAACACTGAAGCTTTCTTT. As protein: CATVSNTEAFF.

The table lists this clone with a few counts. As DNA, the CDR3 is TGTGCCAGCAGTTACACGGGGCAGGCAGCAGATACGCAGTATTTT. Translation: CASSYTGQAADTQYF. The V and J genes are TRBV6-6 and TRBJ2-3; D may match TRBD1 or TRBD2 (5 bases each). This CDR3 spans 15 amino acids. V dropped 2 bases and J dropped 4 bases, with 13 bases sitting between them. Germline loops: CDR1 MNHNY, CDR2 SVGAGI (reference sequence).

This clone was observed a few times. The rearrangement uses TRBV27 and TRBJ2-7, with TRBD1 matching 7 bases. Germline values: CDR1 MNHEY, CDR2 SMNVEV (reference sequence). V was pared by 6 bases and J by 7 bases, with 3 bases of the junction left unmatched. CDR3 size: 11 residues. CDR3 sequence reads: CASRTGLEQYF. The CDR3 region has the DNA TGTGCCAGCAGGACAGGGTTGGAGCAGTACTTC.

The chain uses TRBV7-9 and TRBJ2-7; the D gene is possibly TRBD1 (6 bases). This CDR3 contains 13 residues. Per the germline V gene, CDR1 is SEHNR and CDR2 is FQNEAQ (reference sequence). V was shortened by 3 bases and J by 3 bases, with 9 bases between the two germline ends. For the CDR3, the DNA is TGTGCCAGCAGCTTGGCACAGGGCTACGAGCAGTACTTC. This codes for CASSLAQGYEQYF.

This chain joins TRBV4-1 and TRBJ2-5, with 8 bases lining up with TRBD2. The DNA end is more similar to TRBJ2-7, so the J call may be wrong. CDR3 length: 17 residues. Germline V lookup: CDR1 MGHRA, CDR2 YSYEKL. The CDR3 region is CASSQVYARGEAHEQYF. The CDR3 nucleotides are TGCGCCAGCAGCCAAGTTTACGCGCGGGGGGAGGCCCACGAGCAGTACTTC.

About this clone itself: This likely traces to a read error, being one base from a far larger clone. Other DNA sequences in the same sample also yield this CDR3. The chain recombines TRBV10-3 with TRBJ2-5; maybe TRBD2 (5 bases). This CDR3 spans 17 amino acids. CDR1 is ENHRY, CDR2 SYGVKD, per germline. The CDR3 nucleotides read TGTGCCATCAGTGAGAGGGAAGAGGGAGCAACGTCAGAGACTCAGTACTTC. Translation: CAISEREEGATSETQYF.

This clone has a handful of counts. J is TRBJ2-7 and V is TRBV29-1; 9 nucleotides agree with TRBD2. In germline, CDR1 is SQVTM, CDR2 ANQGSEA. V lost 5 bases to trimming and J lost 6 bases; unmatched junction nucleotides: 5. The length of the CDR3 is 12 residues. CDR3 protein: CSVISGSAEQYF. The CDR3 DNA follows: TGCAGCGTTATTAGCGGGAGTGCCGAGCAGTACTTC.

This clone has a handful of counts. The J gene is TRBJ1-6, the V gene TRBV6-1; D gene ambiguous. CDR1 MNHNS and CDR2 SASEGT come from the germline V gene. The ends were cut back, 6 bases at V and 6 bases at J, with 12 bases in the middle. CDR3 length: 14 residues. The CDR3 DNA reads as TGTGCCAGCAGCCGGACGGGCAGTAATTCACCCCTCCACTTT. It yields the protein CASSRTGSNSPLHF.

As concerns this clone: At the DNA level, this CDR3 is encoded by other sequences in the same sample as well. The chain combines TRBV28 with TRBJ2-7, with 13 bases matching TRBD2. The J segment lost 4 bases and the V segment lost 4 bases, leaving 19 bases of the junction unmatched. CDR1 and CDR2 from the germline V gene are MDHEN and SYDVKM. The CDR3 extends over 20 amino acids. The CDR3 bases are TGTGCCAGCAGTTCAAAGTACCGGACTAGCGGGAGCGGTTTGTCTTACGAGCAGTACTTC. Protein sequence: CASSSKYRTSGSGLSYEQYF.

The chain has TRBV7-2 and TRBJ2-5; 12 bases map to TRBD2. The CDR3 loop spans 15 amino acids. CDR1 SGHTA and CDR2 FQGNSA come from the germline V gene. Trimming at V came to 1 base and at J to 3 bases, leaving 0 bases not matched to a gene. CDR3 loop: CASSLGTSGKETQYF. In DNA, the CDR3 is TGTGCCAGCAGCTTAGGGACTAGCGGGAAAGAGACCCAGTACTTC.

This chain links TRBV4-2 with TRBJ2-7; D is ambiguous. CDR1 and CDR2 from the germline V gene are LGHNA and YNFKEQ. Deletions cut 1 base from V and 3 bases from J, with 10 bases between. The CDR3 has 14 residues. CDR3 DNA sequence: TGTGCCAGCAGCCAAGTCCTGGCGGACTACGAGCAGTACTTC. Its translation is CASSQVLADYEQYF.

By share of the sample, this clone is medium-sized. The chain uses TRBV7-6 and TRBJ2-1; weak D call: TRBD1 (5 bases). Germline loops: CDR1 SGHVS, CDR2 FNYEAQ. V was cut by 1 base and J by 2 bases, with 12 bases left in between. The length of the CDR3 is 16 residues. This chain's CDR3 is CASSLEAGYPYNEQFF. As DNA, the CDR3 is TGTGCCAGCAGCTTAGAGGCAGGGTATCCCTACAATGAGCAGTTCTTC.

This clone appeared a few times. Written as DNA, the CDR3 is TGTGCCAGCAGTTACCTGGGTCACTATGGCTACACCTTC. This codes for CASSYLGHYGYTF. The chain couples TRBV6-5 to TRBJ1-2; D unclear. Trimming took 2 bases from V and 3 from J, leaving 7 bases between them. Germline CDR1 reads MNHEY; CDR2 reads SVGAGI. This CDR3 contains 13 residues.

This clone was picked up a small number of times. The rearrangement links TRBV5-4 to TRBJ1-2, with D maybe TRBD1 (6 bases). This CDR3 is 17 amino acids long. Germline CDR1 reads SGHNT; CDR2 reads YYREEE (reference sequence). Trimming removed 4 bases from V and 0 bases from J, with 19 bases in between. The CDR3 sequence: CASSQEDGGQPNYGYTF. CDR3 DNA sequence: TGTGCCAGCAGCCAAGAAGATGGGGGGCAGCCTAACTATGGCTACACCTTC.

This clone counts as medium-sized. The rearrangement links TRBV7-3 to TRBJ2-3; 9 bases match TRBD2. J lost 4 bases, V lost 1 base, and 3 bases had no gene match. Germline V gene sequence: CDR1 SGHTA, CDR2 FQGTGA. The CDR3 has 15 residues. The CDR3 loop is CASSLIAGAPDTQYF. In DNA, the CDR3 is TGTGCCAGCAGCTTAATAGCGGGAGCTCCAGATACGCAGTATTTT.

V usage is TRBV8-2 and J usage is TRBJ1-2. TRBV8-2 has pseudogene status. This CDR3 comprises 15 residues. CDR3 in DNA: TGTGGCATGATATGTAGGATAACGAAGACCTATGGCTACACCTTC. As protein: CGMICRITKTYGYTF.

This clone was found once. The J gene is TRBJ2-5, the V gene TRBV7-3; D unresolved. The CDR3 is 13 amino acids. Germline lookup yields CDR1 SGHTA and CDR2 FQGTGA. V was pared by 5 bases and J by 5 bases, with 12 bases between. CDR3 in amino acids: CASSANPGETQYF. CDR3 nucleotide sequence: TGTGCCAGCAGCGCAAACCCCGGGGAGACCCAGTACTTC.

This chain connects TRBV12-5 to TRBJ2-1; 9 nucleotides line up with TRBD2. The CDR3 is made up of 16 amino acids. With V trimmed by 0 bases and J by 6 bases, 6 bases remained unmatched. In germline, CDR1 is LGHNT, CDR2 FRNRAP. The CDR3 region has the DNA TGTGCTAGTGGTTTGGTACGTAGCGGGAGTGCCAATGAGCAGTTCTTC. Translation: CASGLVRSGSANEQFF.

This clone was counted only a few times. V is TRBV14 and J is TRBJ1-6; 9 positions match TRBD1. V lost 1 base, J lost 4 bases, and 14 bases stayed unmatched. Germline V gene data show CDR1 as SGHDN and CDR2 as FVKESK. The CDR3 is 20 residues long. The CDR3: CASSQVPSRDRDYYNSPLHF. In DNA form, the CDR3 reads TGTGCCAGCAGCCAAGTACCTAGCCGGGACAGGGATTATTATAATTCACCCCTCCACTTT.

The chain is built from TRBV2 and TRBJ2-7, with D uncertain. CDR1 and CDR2 (germline): SNHLY, FYNNEI. The CDR3 spans 13 residues. Trimming took off 0 bases at V and 4 bases at J, with 7 bases between the two ends. CDR3: CASSEAPLYEQYF. The DNA of the CDR3 is TGTGCCAGCAGTGAAGCCCCCCTTTACGAGCAGTACTTC.

V gene TRBV28 combines with J gene TRBJ1-1; D unresolved. Germline CDR1 and CDR2: MDHEN and SYDVKM. The CDR3 consists of 13 residues. Trimming shortened V by 3 bases and J by 0 bases, and 5 bases separated the two germline ends. The chain's CDR3 is CASSLGLNTEAFF. The CDR3 DNA follows: TGTGCCAGCAGTTTGGGTCTGAACACTGAAGCTTTCTTT.